The rows below give T cell receptor beta chains drawn from one sample of a study of T cell changes during pregnancy in multiple sclerosis. The table came from immunoSEQ multiplex PCR; TCRdb's copy has only in-frame clones and leaves some out. The sample carries about 110,000 clones, approximately 90% recorded once. The sample in question was peripheral blood, obtained in the third trimester of pregnancy. The source of these receptors is a female donor in good health, enrolled as a control in a pregnancy study. The CDR3 runs from the conserved cysteine through the conserved F or W. The D gene is left open where the match is weak. A clone size is listed for some rows: how often the clone was seen (once, few, many), or a class if it is expanded.

TRBV10-3,-,TRBD1,TRBJ2-7,TGTGCCATCGAGGGACAGGGGAATTACGAGCAGTACTTC,CAIEGQGNYEQYF
TRBV5-6,-,-,TRBJ1-1,TGTGCCAGCAGCTTGGTAGGGGCAGGCGCTGAAGCTTTCTTT,CASSLVGAGAEAFF
TRBV11-2,-,TRBD1,TRBJ2-7,TGTGCCAGCAGCTCGGACAGGGAGAGGTACTTC,CASSSDRERYF
TRBV7-2,-,-,TRBJ2-7,TGTGCCAGCAGCTTCCCGCGCGGGGTCCGCTACGAGCAGTACTTC,CASSFPRGVRYEQYF
TRBV6-5,once,TRBD1,TRBJ2-5,TGTGCCAGCAGTCCCGGGACAGGGTTGACCCAGTACTTC,CASSPGTGLTQYF
TRBV4-3,-,TRBD1,TRBJ2-7,TGCGCCAGCAGCCAAGGGACAGGGTACGAGCAGTACTTC,CASSQGTGYEQYF
TRBV5-1,-,-,TRBJ1-2,TGCGCCAGCAGCTTGGAGGGGAACTATGGCTACACCTTC,CASSLEGNYGYTF
TRBV15,once,TRBD1,TRBJ2-7,TGTGCCACCAGCGTCCCGGGACAGACCTACGAGCAGTACTTC,CATSVPGQTYEQYF
TRBV30,-,TRBD1,TRBJ1-5,TGTGCCTGGCAGACAGGGGACAATCAGCCCCAGCATTTT,CAWQTGDNQPQHF
TRBV7-2,few,TRBD1,TRBJ1-5,TGTGCCAGCAGCTCCGGGACAGGGGGCGGTCAGCCCCAGCATTTT,CASSSGTGGGQPQHF
TRBV6-6,-,TRBD1,TRBJ2-7,TGTGCCAGCAGCTACCTACAGGGGAATCTCTACGAGCAGTACTTC,CASSYLQGNLYEQYF